Sequencing of this TCR beta chain was carried out in a study of T cell changes during pregnancy in multiple sclerosis. The repertoire was sequenced with immunoSEQ multiplex PCR; TCRdb's copy has only in-frame clones and lacks some. The sample carries under 110,000 clones, approximately 92% recorded once. Germline V CDR1 and CDR2: SNHLY, FYNNEI. V dropped 3 bases and J dropped 4 bases, with 10 bases sitting between them. This CDR3 is built from 14 residues. The material sequenced was peripheral blood, taken in the second trimester of pregnancy. This rearrangement joins TRBV2 to TRBJ1-5; D remains ambiguous. This sequence originates from a female donor with multiple sclerosis, enrolled in a pregnancy study. DNA for the CDR3: TGTGCCAGCAGTGAGCCTACCTTTAATCAGCCCCAGCATTTT. Protein product: CASSEPTFNQPQHF.